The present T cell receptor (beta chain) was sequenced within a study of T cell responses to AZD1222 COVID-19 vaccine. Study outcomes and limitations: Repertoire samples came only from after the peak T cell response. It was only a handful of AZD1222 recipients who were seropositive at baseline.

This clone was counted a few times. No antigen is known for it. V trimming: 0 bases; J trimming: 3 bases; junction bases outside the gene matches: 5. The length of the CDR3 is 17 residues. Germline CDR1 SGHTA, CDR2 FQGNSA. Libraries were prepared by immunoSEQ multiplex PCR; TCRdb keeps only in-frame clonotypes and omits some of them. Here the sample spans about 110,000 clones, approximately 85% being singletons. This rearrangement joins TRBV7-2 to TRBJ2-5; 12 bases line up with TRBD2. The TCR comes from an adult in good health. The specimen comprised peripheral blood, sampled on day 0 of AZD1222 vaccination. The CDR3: CASSLASSGGAKETQYF. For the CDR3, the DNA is TGTGCCAGCAGCTTAGCCTCTAGCGGGGGGGCGAAAGAGACCCAGTACTTC.